One sample yielded the 10 T cell receptor beta chains listed below, sequenced in a study of T-cell reconstitution after alpha-beta-depleted transplantation in children. Preparation of the TCRbeta library used unique molecular identifiers. MiXCR, applied by TCRdb to the PCR reads, yields one record per CDR3 protein. Of some 550,000 distinct CDR3 sequences listed, about 23% were seen once; the top ten hold roughly 13%. The specimen comprised PBMCs, mostly from graft donor cells, sampled 360 days after TCRalphabeta/CD19-depleted stem cell transplant. The receptors were gathered from a boy under three years old who had a stem cell transplant for acute myeloid leukemia, so the T cells may come from the graft donor.

This clonotype has at least ten counts. This sequence joins TRBV20-1 and TRBJ2-5; no clear D. This CDR3 region has 12 residues. Trimming removed 7 bases at V and 5 bases at J, with 14 bases between. Germline CDR1 DFQATT, CDR2 SNEGSKA (reference sequence). In DNA, the CDR3 is TGCAGTGGTGGACCGGGCGATGAGACCCAGTACTTC. Protein sequence: CSGGPGDETQYF.

This clonotype was recorded a few times. The chain has TRBV7-9 and TRBJ1-1; D remains ambiguous. The CDR3 totals 15 residues. Trimming took off 4 bases at V and 0 bases at J, with 12 bases between the two ends. Germline CDR1 reads SEHNR; CDR2 reads FQNEAQ (reference sequence). The CDR3 sequence: CASSSLPDLNTEAFF. The CDR3 DNA is TGTGCCAGCAGCTCCCTTCCCGACCTGAACACTGAAGCTTTCTTT.

This clonotype was seen a few times. The V and J genes are TRBV7-3 and TRBJ1-1; D may be TRBD1 (6 bases). The V end was cut by 3 bases, the J end by 4 bases, with 9 bases between. The CDR3 runs to 13 residues. Germline V gene data show CDR1 as SGHTA and CDR2 as FQGTGA. The DNA of the CDR3 is TGTGCCAGCAGCTTTACAGGGATCACTGAAGCTTTCTTT. It encodes CASSFTGITEAFF.

Ten or more counts support this clonotype. The CDR3 nucleotides are TGTGCCAGCACGGGGGGGGCGGGCACAGATACGCAGTATTTT. Its protein is CASTGGAGTDTQYF. The V gene is TRBV28, the J gene TRBJ2-3; 8 positions agree with TRBD2. Germline-derived CDR1 and CDR2 are MDHEN and SYDVKM. V lost 7 bases, J lost 1 base, and 4 bases stayed unmatched. This CDR3 comprises 14 residues. Combining the CDR3 with reference TRBV28 and TRBJ2-3 gives the whole variable domain DVKVTQSSRYLVKRTGEKVFLECVQDMDHENMFWYRQDPGLGLRLIYFSYDVKMKEKGDIPEGYSVSREKKERFSLILESASTNQTSMYLCASTGGAGTDTQYFGPGTRLTVL.

In this sample, this clonotype turned up once. This sequence joins TRBV6-5 and TRBJ2-1; perhaps TRBD2 as D (5 bases). The CDR3 length is 15 residues. V was cut by 5 bases and J by 5 bases, with 16 bases left in between. CDR1 is MNHEY and CDR2 is SVGAGI in the germline V gene. The CDR3 nucleotides read TGTGCCAGCAGTACCATCGGGGAGCAACACAATGAGCAGTTCTTC. Translation: CASSTIGEQHNEQFF.

The genes are TRBV6-5 and TRBJ2-1; the D gene is possibly TRBD2 (6 bases). Germline V lookup: CDR1 MNHEY, CDR2 SVGAGI. The CDR3 is 14 amino acids. V dropped 0 bases and J dropped 4 bases, with 7 bases sitting between them. The CDR3 DNA reads TGTGCCAGCAGTTACTCTAGCGGATACAATGAGCAGTTCTTC. Its translation: CASSYSSGYNEQFF.

This sequence joins TRBV9 and TRBJ1-1; no firm D call. CDR3 length: 16 residues. V shed 0 bases and J shed 8 bases, with 20 bases lying between them. Germline V gene sequence: CDR1 SGDLS, CDR2 YYNGEE. In DNA form, the CDR3 reads TGTGCCAGCAGCGTAGGAACAGCCCCCTTCGGGATCGAAGCTTTCTTT. Amino acid sequence: CASSVGTAPFGIEAFF.

The chain is built from TRBV9 and TRBJ2-1; D possibly matches TRBD1 or TRBD2 (6 bases each). Germline CDR1 and CDR2: SGDLS and YYNGEE. The length of the CDR3 is 18 residues. V was shortened by 3 bases and J by 4 bases, with 23 bases between the two germline ends. CDR3 residues: CASSGVLRGPENYNEQFF. CDR3 nucleotides: TGTGCCAGCAGCGGTGTTCTACGGGGGCCAGAAAATTACAATGAGCAGTTCTTC.

V gene TRBV5-1 combines with J gene TRBJ2-1, with TRBD2 matching 13 bases. The CDR3 consists of 15 residues. The germline V gene encodes CDR1 SGHRS and CDR2 YFSETQ. J was trimmed by 10 bases and V by 0 bases; bases with no gene match: 4. The CDR3 DNA follows: TGCGCCAGCAGCTTGGGACTAGCGGGGGGAGGGGAGCAGTTCTTC. It codes for CASSLGLAGGGEQFF.

V gene TRBV20-1 combines with J gene TRBJ1-2; TRBD1 aligns across 7 bases. V was clipped by 1 base and J by 10 bases; unmatched bases: 9. Germline values: CDR1 DFQATT, CDR2 SNEGSKA (reference sequence). The CDR3 loop spans 13 amino acids. CDR3 coding DNA: TGCAGTGCTAGAGCCGGGACAGCTATTCTCTACACCTTC. Its translation: CSARAGTAILYTF.